In this sample, the clone carrying this TCR beta chain turned up once. The data stem from a study of blood T cell repertoires in COVID-19. Study-level information: From T cells, B-cell-depleted T cells, or PBMCs came the material, which was cDNA or gDNA.

The protocol was immunoSEQ multiplex PCR, while the TCRdb copy is restricted to in-frame clones and leaves out a portion. The data show about 220,000 clones, 80% to 90% seen once. CDR1 and CDR2 (germline): SGHTA, FQGNSA. The CDR3 length is 17 residues. After removal of 4 bases from V and 2 bases from J, the junction contained 5 bases not matched to a gene. Sample: peripheral blood. The chain joins TRBV7-2 to TRBJ2-5, with TRBD2 matching 15 bases. The clonotype comes from a woman in her seventies with acute or convalescent COVID-19. This chain's CDR3 is CASSSGLAGGVQETQYF. The CDR3 DNA reads TGTGCCAGCAGCTCAGGACTAGCGGGGGGGGTGCAAGAGACCCAGTACTTC. Complete variable domain (other parts from reference TRBV7-2 and TRBJ2-5): GAGVSQSPSNKVTEKGKDVELRCDPISGHTALYWYRQSLGQGLEFLIYFQGNSAPDKSGLPSDRFSAERTGGSVSTLTIQRTQQEDSAVYLCASSSGLAGGVQETQYFGPGTRLLVL.